Listed here are 25 T cell receptor beta chains from one sample, sequenced in a study of T-cell reconstitution after alpha-beta-depleted transplantation in children. Preparation of the TCRbeta library used unique molecular identifiers. TCRdb called the PCR reads again in MiXCR, with one record for every CDR3 protein. The sample lists around 450,000 distinct CDR3 sequences; about 10% were seen once. Specimen: PBMCs, collected before TCRalphabeta/CD19-depleted stem cell transplant. The receptors derive from a child aged 2-15 years with inherited bone marrow failure, due to receive a stem cell transplant.

The chain couples TRBV12-3 or TRBV12-4 to TRBJ2-3; 9 bases are shared with TRBD2. The CDR3 has 16 amino acids. Trimming took 4 bases from V and 0 from J; bases not matched to a gene: 5. CDR3: CASSSGTSSSTDTQYF. The CDR3 coding sequence is TGTGCCAGCAGTTCCGGGACTAGCAGTAGCACAGATACGCAGTATTTT.

This clonotype was counted many times. This chain links TRBV5-1 with TRBJ2-3; weak D call: TRBD2 (5 bases). The germline V gene encodes CDR1 SGHRS and CDR2 YFSETQ. This CDR3 has 17 residues. Trimming removed 0 bases at V and 1 base at J, with 15 bases between. CDR3 region: CASSLGSSGPGTDTQYF. The CDR3 DNA sequence: TGCGCCAGCAGCTTGGGAAGCAGCGGCCCTGGCACAGATACGCAGTATTTT.

This clonotype was observed at least ten times. The chain has TRBV10-3 and TRBJ2-5, with D possibly TRBD2 on 6 matching bases. This CDR3 is built from 16 residues. V lost 6 bases and J 3 bases, leaving 20 bases between the germline ends. Germline V CDR1 and CDR2: ENHRY, SYGVKD. The CDR3 DNA is TGTGCCATCAGCCCCGGCCTACGGAGGGGTAAAGAGACCCAGTACTTC. It specifies CAISPGLRRGKETQYF.

The rearrangement joins TRBV9 to TRBJ2-1, with D unresolved. The germline V gene encodes CDR1 SGDLS and CDR2 YYNGEE. CDR3 length: 16 amino acids. V lost 4 bases and J lost 4, with 18 bases in between. CDR3 residues: CASSLQSRAPYNEQFF. The CDR3 coding sequence is TGTGCCAGCAGCCTCCAGTCAAGGGCCCCTTACAATGAGCAGTTCTTC.

This clonotype was counted ten times or more. The rearrangement uses TRBV20-1 and TRBJ2-7; TRBD1 is a possible D gene (7 bases). Trimming left V 3 bases short and J 4 bases short, with 10 bases between. CDR1 DFQATT and CDR2 SNEGSKA come from the germline V gene (reference sequence). This CDR3 has 12 residues. The CDR3: CSASQGGYEQYF. CDR3 nucleotide sequence: TGCAGTGCTAGCCAGGGGGGATACGAGCAGTACTTC.

The sample holds a few counts of this clonotype. The chain links TRBV5-4 to TRBJ2-3; 9 bases fit TRBD2. The V gene's germline CDR1 is SGHNT and CDR2 YYREEE (reference sequence). V was pared by 8 bases and J by 3 bases, with 7 bases of the junction left unmatched. CDR3 length: 14 residues. CDR3 coding DNA: TGTGCCAGTGGGGCTAGCGGGGAAACAGATACGCAGTATTTT. Amino acids: CASGASGETDTQYF.

This clonotype occurred a few times. The DNA for the CDR3 is TGCAGTGGACAGACCGGGACAGGTTACAATGAGCAGTTCTTC. It specifies CSGQTGTGYNEQFF. This sequence joins TRBV20-1 and TRBJ2-1; 8 bases map to TRBD1. Germline lookup yields CDR1 DFQATT and CDR2 SNEGSKA (reference sequence). J was trimmed by 4 bases and V by 7 bases; bases with no gene match: 9. This CDR3 contains 14 residues.

This clonotype was counted ten times or more. The chain carries TRBV5-1 and TRBJ1-6; a possible D gene is TRBD1 (5 bases). The V gene lost 1 base and the J gene lost 11 bases, with 13 bases spanning the gap. CDR1 SGHRS and CDR2 YFSETQ come from the germline V gene. This CDR3 region has 14 residues. As DNA, the CDR3 is TGCGCCAGCAGCTTGTCCGGGGGGAAGACACCCCTCCACTTT. It specifies CASSLSGGKTPLHF.

The chain uses TRBV20-1 and TRBJ1-3; the D is unclear. Germline values: CDR1 DFQATT, CDR2 SNEGSKA (reference sequence). CDR3 size: 13 residues. Deletions cut 5 bases from V and 0 bases from J, with 8 bases between. The DNA of the CDR3 is TGCAGTGCTTCGCGGTTCTCTGGAAACACCATATATTTT. Amino acids: CSASRFSGNTIYF.

The rearrangement uses TRBV29-1 and TRBJ2-5; 9 nucleotides align to TRBD2. The germline V gene has CDR1 SQVTM and CDR2 ANQGSEA. CDR3 length: 12 residues. V was pared by 4 bases and J by 5 bases, with 2 bases of the junction left unmatched. CDR3 nucleotide sequence: TGCAGCGTTGGGACTAGCGATGAGACCCAGTACTTC. The encoded protein is CSVGTSDETQYF.

The chain combines TRBV19 with TRBJ1-5; D unclear. In germline, CDR1 is LNHDA, CDR2 SQIVND (reference sequence). This CDR3 contains 14 residues. The V end was cut by 2 bases, the J end by 4 bases, with 9 bases between. The CDR3 sequence: CASSIYLMNQPQHF. CDR3 sequence (DNA): TGTGCCAGTAGTATATACCTAATGAATCAGCCCCAGCATTTT.

This clonotype was counted ten times or more. This chain joins TRBV6-2 or TRBV6-3 and TRBJ1-2; D is possibly TRBD1 (6 bases). CDR1 and CDR2 (germline): MNHEY, SVGEGT. V was pared by 6 bases and J by 2 bases, with 10 bases between. The CDR3 totals 13 residues. CDR3 loop: CASRHTGNYGYTF. Here the CDR3 DNA reads TGTGCCAGCAGACATACAGGGAACTATGGCTACACCTTC.

The V call is TRBV5-1, the J call TRBJ1-6; D unclear. V was cut by 3 bases and J by 11 bases, with 15 bases left in between. The CDR3 totals 14 residues. CDR1 and CDR2 from the germline V gene are SGHRS and YFSETQ. The CDR3 spells CASSSEFDQPPLHF. The CDR3 DNA sequence: TGCGCCAGCAGCTCGGAATTCGACCAACCACCCCTCCACTTT.

This clonotype was seen repeatedly, ten times or more. V usage is TRBV7-2 and J usage is TRBJ2-1; no definite D call. The CDR3 consists of 15 residues. CDR1 SGHTA and CDR2 FQGNSA come from the germline V gene. Trimming left V 1 base short and J 0 bases short, with 7 bases between. The CDR3 loop is CASSLGPLSYNEQFF. Here the CDR3 DNA reads TGTGCCAGCAGCTTAGGGCCCCTCTCCTACAATGAGCAGTTCTTC.

This clonotype was observed a few times. As DNA, the CDR3 is TGTGCCTGGAGTGTACTCAGGGCCTCTGGGGAGCTGTTTTTT. Residues: CAWSVLRASGELFF. V and J are TRBV30 and TRBJ2-2, with a weak D call TRBD1 (5 bases). The V end was cut by 0 bases, the J end by 8 bases, with 13 bases between. The germline V gene has CDR1 GTSNPN and CDR2 SVGIG (reference sequence). The CDR3 has 14 residues.

Comment on this clonotype: Since a much larger clone is just one base distant, this may be a read error. The chain has TRBV11-2 and TRBJ2-3; no reliable D call. This CDR3 is built from 12 residues. Trimming left V 2 bases short and J 4 bases short, with 4 bases between. Germline V lookup: CDR1 SGHAT, CDR2 FQNNGV. The CDR3 DNA follows: TGTGCCAGCAGCTTATTGTCAGATACGCAGTATTTT. It yields the protein CASSLLSDTQYF.

This clonotype was seen many times. The DNA for the CDR3 is TGCGCCAGCAGCTTGGACCAGGGGAGACTGTTTTTT. Its protein product is CASSLDQGRLFF. V is TRBV5-1 and J is TRBJ1-4; a weak D match, TRBD1 (6 bases). The V gene lost 0 bases and the J gene lost 13 bases, with 10 bases spanning the gap. The germline CDR1 and CDR2 sequences are SGHRS and YFSETQ. The CDR3 sequence is 12 residues long.

This clonotype was detected many times. The chain couples TRBV4-1 to TRBJ2-5, with 10 bases that match TRBD2. CDR3 length: 18 residues. Trimming removed 1 base from V and 5 bases from J; junction bases left unmatched: 13. The germline gives CDR1 MGHRA, CDR2 YSYEKL. CDR3 bases: TGCGCCAGCAGCCAAGTGGTCCTAGCGGGAGTCTCGCGGGAGACCCAGTACTTC. As protein: CASSQVVLAGVSRETQYF.

This clonotype was recorded at least ten times. The chain joins TRBV29-1 to TRBJ1-5, with a tentative D call TRBD1 (5 bases). The ends were cut back, 7 bases at V and 3 bases at J, with 19 bases in the middle. CDR3 length equals 15 residues. Germline V gene sequence: CDR1 SQVTM, CDR2 ANQGSEA. The CDR3 DNA sequence: TGCAGCGCCCAAATCTTGGCAGGGCTCAATCAGCCCCAGCATTTT. This translates into CSAQILAGLNQPQHF.

This clonotype was detected many times. The chain combines TRBV7-9 with TRBJ2-1, with a tentative D call TRBD2 (5 bases). The CDR3 runs 14 residues. The germline CDR1 and CDR2 sequences are SEHNR and FQNEAQ (reference sequence). V lost 0 bases and J lost 9, with 12 bases in between. The CDR3 reads CASSLAYSSGEQFF. The CDR3 region has the DNA TGTGCCAGCAGCTTAGCTTACTCCAGCGGTGAGCAGTTCTTC.

This clonotype was observed a few times. The chain carries TRBV5-1 and TRBJ2-7; 9 nucleotides line up with TRBD2. J lost 6 bases, V lost 4 bases, and 14 bases had no gene match. This CDR3 comprises 16 residues. Germline V gene data show CDR1 as SGHRS and CDR2 as YFSETQ. The CDR3 bases are TGCGCCAGCAGCACCCCATTAGCGGGAGAAGATGGCGAGCAGTACTTC. It is translated as CASSTPLAGEDGEQYF.

This clonotype showed up many times. J is TRBJ2-1 and V is TRBV6-2 or TRBV6-3; 7 bases agree with TRBD2. CDR1 is MNHEY and CDR2 is SVGEGT in the germline V gene. V shed 2 bases, J shed 4 bases, and the junction held 8 bases outside the gene matches. The CDR3 is 16 residues long. CDR3 nucleotide sequence: TGTGCCAGCAGTTACGGCGGGACCGGGGGGTACAATGAGCAGTTCTTC. It yields the protein CASSYGGTGGYNEQFF.

A word on this clonotype: This may be a read error, as it is one base from a much larger clone. The chain combines TRBV7-8 with TRBJ2-1; the D is unclear. Germline V gene sequence: CDR1 SGHVS, CDR2 FQNEAQ. This CDR3 comprises 16 residues. CDR3 in amino acids: CASSSHRRTSYNEHFF. For the CDR3, the DNA is TGTGCCAGCAGCTCGCATCGGCGGACCTCATACAATGAGCACTTCTTC. Full variable domain (outside the CDR3, taken from reference TRBV7-8 and TRBJ2-1): GAGVSQSPRYKVAKRGQDVALRCDPISGHVSLFWYQQALGQGPEFLTYFQNEAQLDKSGLPSDRFFAERPEGSVSTLKIQRTQQEDSAVYLCASSSHRRTSYNEHFFGPGTRLTVL.

The gene calls are TRBV13 and TRBJ2-7; D is possibly TRBD1 (6 bases). Germline V gene sequence: CDR1 PRHDT, CDR2 FYEKMQ (reference sequence). Trimming removed 5 bases from V and 4 bases from J, with 15 bases in between. This CDR3 is 14 amino acids long. The CDR3 nucleotides are TGTGCCAGCAGCCCCCGACAGGCGATATACGAGCAGTACTTC. This sequence encodes CASSPRQAIYEQYF. The full variable domain, completed using reference TRBV13 and TRBJ2-7, is AAGVIQSPRHLIKEKRETATLKCYPIPRHDTVYWYQQGPGQDPQFLISFYEKMQSDKGSIPDRFSAQQFSDYHSELNMSSLELGDSALYFCASSPRQAIYEQYFGPGTRLTVT.

This clonotype showed up just a few times. This chain links TRBV10-3 with TRBJ2-7; TRBD2 is a possible D gene (6 bases). Trimming stripped 5 bases from V and 4 bases from J, with 12 bases between. This CDR3 is 13 amino acids long. CDR1 ENHRY and CDR2 SYGVKD come from the germline V gene. The CDR3 DNA reads TGTGCCATCAGTTCGGGAGACGGATACGAGCAGTACTTC. As protein: CAISSGDGYEQYF.